The 26 T cell receptor beta chains presented below share a single source sample, sequenced in a study of T cells in women clearing cervical HPV infection. Sequenced by immunoSEQ multiplex PCR; TCRdb stores in-frame clones only, minus some. The sample data list about 14,000 clones. Sequenced sample: blood buffy coat. These receptor sequences come from a woman between 18 and 70 years old with a cervical HPV16 infection that either progressed to CIN3+ or cleared (not recorded which).

For this clone: The read stops 3 residues short of the end of the CDR3; the missing end is completed from the germline J gene. The rearrangement uses TRBV2 and TRBJ1-4; 7 nucleotides align to TRBD1. The ends lost 2 bases at V and 6 bases at J; junction bases unmatched: 6. CDR3 size: 15 residues. The germline gives CDR1 SNHLY, CDR2 FYNNEI. The CDR3 DNA, read in part, is TGTGCCAGCAGTGAAATAGGGGGCGCGTATGAAAAA. Protein: CASSEIGGAYEK. The complete CDR3 protein is CASSEIGGAYEKLFF. Full variable domain (missing parts from reference TRBV2 and TRBJ1-4): EPEVTQTPSHQVTQMGQEVILRCVPISNHLYFYWYRQILGQKVEFLVSFYNNEISEKSEIFDDQFSVERPDGSNFTLKIRSTKLEDSAMYFCASSEIGGAYEKLFFGSGTQLSVL.

Points on this clone: The read comes to an end 3 residues before the CDR3 does, leaving the germline J gene to fill in the end. The J gene is TRBJ1-1, the V gene TRBV18; D ambiguous. The germline V gene encodes CDR1 KGHSH and CDR2 LQKENI. With 6 bases removed from V and 0 bases from J, the gap between germline ends came to 8 bases. The CDR3 loop spans 13 amino acids. The CDR3 is CASSLGMNTEAFF. CDR3 DNA (partial): TGTGCCAGCTCGTTGGGCATGAACACTGAA.

A remark on this clone: The sequenced fragment ends 3 residues before the CDR3 boundary, so the rest is inferred from the germline J gene. The V gene is TRBV5-5, the J gene TRBJ2-3; 8 nucleotides match TRBD2. The germline V gene has CDR1 SGHKS and CDR2 YYEKEE (reference sequence). V shed 3 bases, J shed 5 bases, and the junction held 8 bases outside the gene matches. CDR3 size: 15 residues. The CDR3: CASSSIAGPGDTQYF. The CDR3 DNA, read in part, is TGTGCCAGCAGCTCAATAGCGGGACCGGGAGATACG. Combining the CDR3 with reference TRBV5-5 and TRBJ2-3 gives the whole variable domain DAGVTQSPTHLIKTRGQQVTLRCSPISGHKSVSWYQQVLGQGPQFIFQYYEKEERGRGNFPDRFSARQFPNYSSELNVNALLLGDSALYLCASSSIAGPGDTQYFGPGTRLTVL.

About this clone: The CDR3 goes on 3 residues after the read ends, and that part is filled in from the germline J gene. The chain employs TRBV6-2 or TRBV6-3 and TRBJ2-3, with 13 bases fitting TRBD2. This CDR3 spans 16 amino acids. V shed 6 bases and J 6 bases; nucleotides not matched to a gene: 9. Germline CDR1 and CDR2: MNHEY and SVGEGT. Incomplete CDR3 DNA: TGTGCCAGCAGACGAACTAGCGGGGGGGAGGTGGATACG. Protein: CASRRTSGGEVDT. The whole CDR3 protein is CASRRTSGGEVDTQYF.

Notes on this clone: One end of the junction does not line up with germline, which may come from a read error. Sequencing ends 3 residues short of the CDR3 end; the germline J gene provides the rest. At the DNA level, this CDR3 is encoded by other sequences in the same sample as well. The chain has TRBV6-2 or TRBV6-3 and TRBJ1-3, with D possibly being TRBD1 (5 bases). In germline, CDR1 is MNHEY, CDR2 SVGEGT. The CDR3 is 15 residues long. The CDR3 protein is CASRRQGFTGNTIYF. The part of the CDR3 DNA that was read is TGTGCCAGCAGACGTCAGGGCTTCACTGGAAACACA.

Details on this clone: The observed sequence ends 3 residues before the CDR3 terminus, with the missing tail filled in from the germline J gene. The rearrangement links TRBV10-1 to TRBJ2-2; D possibly corresponds to TRBD1 (5 bases). The CDR3 length is 13 residues. Germline-derived CDR1 and CDR2 are WNHNN and SYGVQD (reference sequence). Incomplete CDR3 DNA: TGCGCCAGCAGCGCTGACAGTAATTCACCG. Translation gives CASSADSNSP. The CDR3 in full is CASSADSNSPLFF.

Of note for this clone: Read data end 3 residues before the CDR3 end; the end is taken from the germline J gene. The V and J genes are TRBV7-2 and TRBJ2-5; 8 positions agree with TRBD1. The CDR3 has 14 amino acids. Germline CDR1 is SGHTA and CDR2 is FQGNSA. With 1 base clipped from V and 4 bases from J, the junction kept 2 bases outside the gene matches. CDR3 bases read: TGTGCCAGCAGCTTAGGGACAGGGATAGAGACC. It yields the protein CASSLGTGIET. The CDR3 reads in full as CASSLGTGIETQYF.

A note on this clone: The observed sequence ends 3 residues before the CDR3 terminus, with the missing tail filled in from the germline J gene. The V gene is TRBV6-2 or TRBV6-3, the J gene TRBJ1-2, with 7 bases fitting TRBD1. CDR3 size: 14 residues. With V trimmed by 3 bases and J by 0 bases, 1 base remained unmatched. Germline lookup yields CDR1 MNHEY and CDR2 SVGEGT. Partial CDR3 DNA: TGTGCCAGCAGTTATGACAGGGCTAACTATGGC. This encodes CASSYDRANYG. Given in full, the CDR3 is CASSYDRANYGYTF.

As concerns this clone: The read halts 3 residues ahead of the CDR3 end, with the missing end drawn from the germline J gene. V usage is TRBV11-2 and J usage is TRBJ1-1; 8 bases agree with TRBD1. The CDR3 is 14 amino acids. Germline V gene data show CDR1 as SGHAT and CDR2 as FQNNGV. V was pared by 5 bases and J by 7 bases, with 9 bases of the junction left unmatched. CDR3 sequence reads: CASSLFQGAIEAFF. Partial CDR3 DNA: TGTGCCAGCAGCCTGTTCCAGGGGGCGATTGAA.

About this clone: The read ends 3 residues early relative to the CDR3; the germline J gene fills the gap. Other DNA variants within this sample encode the same CDR3. J is TRBJ2-5 and V is TRBV20-1; 10 bases match TRBD1. Germline V gene lookup returns CDR1 DFQATT and CDR2 SNEGSKA (reference sequence). Trimming cost V 6 bases and J 6 bases; bases outside gene matches: 7. The CDR3 extends over 13 amino acids. The CDR3 bases that were read are TGCAGTGCCCGAGCGACAGGGGGCCAGACC. Protein product: CSARATGGQT. The CDR3 in its entirety is CSARATGGQTQYF.

Turning to this clone: Relative to the germline gene, one junction end is altered; a read error may explain this. Read coverage stops 3 residues before the CDR3 terminus; the germline J gene supplies the remainder. J is TRBJ2-1 and V is TRBV10-2, with TRBD2 matching over 11 bases. The CDR3 runs 18 residues. Germline lookup yields CDR1 WSHSY and CDR2 SAAADI. The CDR3 DNA, read in part, is TGCGCCATCAGTGACTTGAGTAGCGGGAGGGCCATGGACAATGAG. This sequence encodes CAISDLSSGRAMDNE. The whole CDR3 sequence reads CAISDLSSGRAMDNEQFF.

Note on this clone: The read terminates 3 residues before the CDR3 end, so the remaining end is supplied by the germline J gene. The V and J genes are TRBV7-2 and TRBJ2-1, with D possibly TRBD2 on 6 matching bases. Germline V gene data show CDR1 as SGHTA and CDR2 as FQGNSA. The CDR3 runs 15 residues. V was shortened by 2 bases and J by 8 bases, with 16 bases between the two germline ends. The sequenced CDR3 bases are TGTGCCAGCAGCTTAATGCTGGGGACTCGGGATGAG. This encodes CASSLMLGTRDE. The CDR3 in its entirety is CASSLMLGTRDEQFF.

A remark on this clone: Read coverage stops 3 residues before the CDR3 terminus; the germline J gene supplies the remainder. This chain connects TRBV7-9 to TRBJ1-2, with D tentatively TRBD1 (6 bases). The CDR3 extends over 15 amino acids. The germline V gene has CDR1 SEHNR and CDR2 FQNEAQ (reference sequence). The CDR3 DNA, read in part, is TGTGCCAGCACCCTGAGGGACCATTGGACAGATACC. It yields the protein CASTLRDHWTDT. The CDR3, in full, reads CASTLRDHWTDTYTF.

About this clone itself: The read ends 3 residues early relative to the CDR3; the germline J gene fills the gap. This chain uses TRBV14 with TRBJ2-7; 8 positions match TRBD2. CDR1 and CDR2 from the germline V gene are SGHDN and FVKESK. The V gene end was trimmed by 1 base and the J gene end by 3 bases; junction bases not matched to a gene: 2. The CDR3 is made up of 14 amino acids. The chain's CDR3 is CASSQGTSYYEQYF. CDR3 bases read: TGTGCCAGCAGCCAAGGGACTAGCTACTACGAG. Drawing the rest from reference TRBV14 and TRBJ2-7, the complete variable domain is EAGVTQFPSHSVIEKGQTVTLRCDPISGHDNLYWYRRVMGKEIKFLLHFVKESKQDESGMPNNRFLAERTGGTYSTLKVQPAELEDSGVYFCASSQGTSYYEQYFGPGTRLTVT.

On this clone: Read data end 3 residues before the CDR3 end; the end is taken from the germline J gene. This rearrangement joins TRBV5-1 to TRBJ1-4; 7 bases are shared with TRBD1. Trimming cost V 4 bases and J 2 bases; bases outside gene matches: 2. The CDR3 extends over 14 amino acids. The germline V gene has CDR1 SGHRS and CDR2 YFSETQ. The CDR3 bases that were read are TGCGCCAGCAGCCCGGGACAGACTAATGAAAAA. It encodes CASSPGQTNEK. Given in full, the CDR3 is CASSPGQTNEKLFF.

Comments on this clone: Read data end 3 residues before the CDR3 end; the end is taken from the germline J gene. The V call is TRBV6-2 or TRBV6-3, the J call TRBJ2-7; D ambiguous. The germline V gene encodes CDR1 MNHEY and CDR2 SVGEGT. This CDR3 region has 12 residues. Trimming took 6 bases from V and 3 from J, leaving 9 bases between them. The DNA read from the CDR3 is TGTGCCAGCAGCAGATCCAGCTACGAG. The encoded protein is CASSRSSYE. The full CDR3 is CASSRSSYEQYF.

A word on this clone: The CDR3 end lies 3 residues beyond the end of the read and is filled in from the germline J gene. V and J are TRBV20-1 and TRBJ2-5; D is unclear. From germline, CDR1 is DFQATT and CDR2 SNEGSKA (reference sequence). The CDR3 has 13 amino acids. Trimming stripped 4 bases from V and 4 bases from J, with 13 bases between. CDR3 region: CSAIFSGAETQYF. The DNA read from the CDR3 is TGCAGTGCTATATTCTCGGGTGCAGAGACC.

As to this clone: The read gets to within 3 residues of the CDR3 end, and the germline J gene fills in the rest. This specimen includes other DNA sequences encoding the same CDR3. The J gene is TRBJ1-3, the V gene TRBV7-2; D is uncertain. This CDR3 region has 12 residues. Trimming removed 5 bases at V and 9 bases at J, with 11 bases between. Germline CDR1 and CDR2: SGHTA and FQGNSA. The CDR3 reads CASSPRKGTIYF. The DNA read from the CDR3 is TGTGCCAGCAGCCCCCGAAAGGGCACC.

Comments on this clone: The sequenced fragment ends 3 residues before the CDR3 boundary, so the rest is inferred from the germline J gene. The gene calls are TRBV11-2 and TRBJ2-3; perhaps TRBD2 as D (7 bases). Germline V gene lookup returns CDR1 SGHAT and CDR2 FQNNGV. Trimming stripped 3 bases from V and 4 bases from J, with 14 bases between. CDR3 length: 15 residues. CDR3 in amino acids: CASSLMAGAPDTQYF. The sequenced part of the CDR3 DNA is TGTGCCAGCAGCTTGATGGCGGGGGCTCCAGATACG.

As regards this clone: The CDR3 extends 3 residues past the end of the read, so its final part is completed from the germline J gene. The chain has TRBV11-2 and TRBJ1-2; 10 bases agree with TRBD1. The CDR3 sequence is 15 residues long. Per the germline V gene, CDR1 is SGHAT and CDR2 is FQNNGV. CDR3 protein: CASSSGQGVKNIYTF. The CDR3 DNA, read in part, is TGTGCCAGCAGCTCTGGACAGGGGGTCAAAAACATC.

Notes on this clone: The read halts 3 residues ahead of the CDR3 end, with the missing end drawn from the germline J gene. This chain connects TRBV5-1 to TRBJ2-4; 8 bases agree with TRBD2. The CDR3 length is 15 residues. Germline V gene sequence: CDR1 SGHRS, CDR2 YFSETQ. The CDR3: CASSSSFFTGTSQYF. Incomplete CDR3 DNA: TGCGCCAGCAGCAGCTCGTTTTTTACCGGGACTAGT.

In regard to this clone: The read terminates 3 residues before the CDR3 end, so the remaining end is supplied by the germline J gene. V is TRBV28 and J is TRBJ2-7, with 8 bases fitting TRBD2. Trimming removed 6 bases from V and 2 bases from J; junction bases left unmatched: 6. CDR1 is MDHEN and CDR2 is SYDVKM in the germline V gene. This CDR3 is built from 14 residues. The CDR3 here is CASREPTSAYEQYF. Partial CDR3 DNA: TGTGCCAGCAGAGAACCGACTAGCGCCTACGAG.

With respect to this clone: The CDR3 end is not reached by the read, which stops 3 residues before it; the germline J gene fills it in. The rearrangement links TRBV5-1 to TRBJ1-5; possible D gene TRBD1, 5 bases. This CDR3 has 16 residues. The V gene lost 1 base and the J gene lost 3 bases, with 14 bases spanning the gap. Per germline, CDR1 SGHRS and CDR2 YFSETQ. This chain's CDR3 is CASSLMFDSYNQPQHF. The DNA read from the CDR3 is TGCGCCAGCAGCTTGATGTTCGACAGCTACAATCAGCCC.

With regard to this clone: Read data end 3 residues before the CDR3 end; the end is taken from the germline J gene. The rearrangement joins TRBV19 to TRBJ1-2, with 7 bases matching TRBD1. Germline V gene lookup returns CDR1 LNHDA and CDR2 SQIVND (reference sequence). The CDR3 covers 18 residues. CDR3 bases read: TGTGCCAGTAGTATTCCGTTTGGGGACAGCTTAGTCGCAGATACC. This gives the protein CASSIPFGDSLVADT. In full, the CDR3 is CASSIPFGDSLVADTYTF. Together with reference TRBV19 and TRBJ1-2, the CDR3 gives the full variable domain: DGGITQSPKYLFRKEGQNVTLSCEQNLNHDAMYWYRQDPGQGLRLIYYSQIVNDFQKGDIAEGYSVSREKKESFPLTVTSAQKNPTAFYLCASSIPFGDSLVADTYTFGSGTRLTVV.

Remarks on this clone: The read ends 3 residues before the CDR3 terminus; that terminus is restored from the germline J gene. The identical CDR3 is also encoded by other nucleotide sequences in the sample. The chain is built from TRBV18 and TRBJ2-7; 7 nucleotides agree with TRBD2. V gave up 0 bases and J gave up 2 bases; unmatched junction bases: 7. CDR1 and CDR2 from the germline V gene are KGHSH and LQKENI. There are 16 residues in the CDR3. The CDR3 bases that were read are TGTGCCAGCTCACCACCCTTTGCGGGGGAGCCCTACGAG. Its translation is CASSPPFAGEPYE. In full, the CDR3 is CASSPPFAGEPYEQYF.

Worth noting for this clone: The CDR3 end falls 3 residues outside the read, so it is completed with the germline J gene. The chain is built from TRBV7-2 and TRBJ1-1, with D perhaps matching TRBD1 (5 bases). CDR1 and CDR2 (germline): SGHTA, FQGNSA. The V gene lost 0 bases and the J gene lost 2 bases, with 10 bases spanning the gap. This CDR3 has 15 amino acids. The CDR3 sequence: CASSLAPGGNTEAFF. Incomplete CDR3 DNA: TGTGCCAGCAGCTTAGCTCCGGGGGGAAACACTGAA.